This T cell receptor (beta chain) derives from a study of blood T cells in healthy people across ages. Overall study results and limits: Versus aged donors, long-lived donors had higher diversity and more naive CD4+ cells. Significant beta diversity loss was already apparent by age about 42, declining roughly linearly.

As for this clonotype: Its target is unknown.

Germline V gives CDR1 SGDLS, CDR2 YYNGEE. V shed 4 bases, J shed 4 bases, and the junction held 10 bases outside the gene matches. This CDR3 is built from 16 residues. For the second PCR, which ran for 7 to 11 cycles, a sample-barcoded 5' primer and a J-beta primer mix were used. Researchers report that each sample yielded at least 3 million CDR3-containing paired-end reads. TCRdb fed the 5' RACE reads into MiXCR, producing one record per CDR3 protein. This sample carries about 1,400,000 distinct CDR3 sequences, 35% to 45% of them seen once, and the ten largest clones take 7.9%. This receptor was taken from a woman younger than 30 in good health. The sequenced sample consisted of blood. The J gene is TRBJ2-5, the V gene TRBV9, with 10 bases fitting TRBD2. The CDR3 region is CASSPRTAGGRETQYF. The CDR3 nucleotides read TGTGCCAGCAGCCCCCGGACAGCGGGGGGGCGAGAGACCCAGTACTTC.